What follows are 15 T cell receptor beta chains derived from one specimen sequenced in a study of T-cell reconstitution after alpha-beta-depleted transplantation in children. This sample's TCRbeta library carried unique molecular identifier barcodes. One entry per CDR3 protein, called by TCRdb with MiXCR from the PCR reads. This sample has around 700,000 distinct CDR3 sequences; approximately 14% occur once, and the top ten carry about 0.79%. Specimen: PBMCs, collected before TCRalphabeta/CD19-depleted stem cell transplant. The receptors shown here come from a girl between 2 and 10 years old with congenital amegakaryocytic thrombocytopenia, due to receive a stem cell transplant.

The CDR3 here is CASSSGSLMNTGELFF. CDR3 bases: TGCGCCAGCAGTTCCGGGTCCCTTATGAACACCGGGGAGCTGTTTTTT. The V gene is TRBV5-1, the J gene TRBJ2-2; D remains ambiguous. Germline V gene data show CDR1 as SGHRS and CDR2 as YFSETQ. With 5 bases removed from V and 1 base from J, the gap between germline ends came to 15 bases. The CDR3 totals 16 residues.

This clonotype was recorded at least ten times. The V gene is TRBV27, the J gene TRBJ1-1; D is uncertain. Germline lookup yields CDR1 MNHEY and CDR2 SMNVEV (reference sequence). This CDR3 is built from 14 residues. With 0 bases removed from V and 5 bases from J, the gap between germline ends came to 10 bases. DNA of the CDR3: TGTGCCAGCAGTTTATCCGTACCCCCTACTGAAGCTTTCTTT. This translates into CASSLSVPPTEAFF.

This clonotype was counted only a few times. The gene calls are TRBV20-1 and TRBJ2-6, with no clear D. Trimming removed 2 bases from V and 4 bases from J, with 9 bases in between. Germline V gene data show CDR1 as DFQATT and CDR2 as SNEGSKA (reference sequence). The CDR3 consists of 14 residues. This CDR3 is CSARMGIGANVLTF. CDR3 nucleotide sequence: TGCAGTGCTAGAATGGGAATCGGGGCCAACGTCCTGACTTTC.

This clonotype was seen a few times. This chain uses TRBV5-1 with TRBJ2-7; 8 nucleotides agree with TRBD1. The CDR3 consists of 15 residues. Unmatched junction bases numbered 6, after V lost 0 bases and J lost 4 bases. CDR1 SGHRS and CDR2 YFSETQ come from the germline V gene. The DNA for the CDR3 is TGCGCCAGCAGCTTGGATACAGGGGGAGGATACGAGCAGTACTTC. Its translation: CASSLDTGGGYEQYF.

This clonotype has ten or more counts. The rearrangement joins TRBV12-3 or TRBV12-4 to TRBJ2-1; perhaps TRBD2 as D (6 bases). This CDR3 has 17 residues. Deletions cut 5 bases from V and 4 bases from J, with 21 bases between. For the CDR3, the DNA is TGTGCCAGCAGTGGGGCTAGCGAGCAAATTATTTACAATGAGCAGTTCTTC. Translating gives CASSGASEQIIYNEQFF.

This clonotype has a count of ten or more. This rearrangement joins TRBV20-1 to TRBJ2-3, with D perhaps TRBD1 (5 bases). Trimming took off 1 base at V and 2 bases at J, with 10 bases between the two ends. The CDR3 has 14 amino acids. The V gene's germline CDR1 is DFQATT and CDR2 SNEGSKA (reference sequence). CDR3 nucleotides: TGCAGTGCTAGAGCCAGGGTCGTCACAGATACGCAGTATTTT. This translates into CSARARVVTDTQYF.

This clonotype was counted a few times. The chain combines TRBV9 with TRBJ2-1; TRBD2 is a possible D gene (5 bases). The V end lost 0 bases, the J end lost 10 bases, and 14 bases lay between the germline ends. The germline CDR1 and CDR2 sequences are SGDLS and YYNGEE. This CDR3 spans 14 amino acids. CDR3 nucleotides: TGTGCCAGCAGCGTAGCTACTAGGTACTCAGAGCAGTTCTTC. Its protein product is CASSVATRYSEQFF.

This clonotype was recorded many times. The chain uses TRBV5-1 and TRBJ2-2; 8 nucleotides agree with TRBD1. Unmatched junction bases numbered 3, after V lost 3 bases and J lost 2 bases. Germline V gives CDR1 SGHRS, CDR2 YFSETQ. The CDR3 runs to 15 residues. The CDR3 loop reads CASSWDRPNTGELFF. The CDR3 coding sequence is TGCGCCAGCAGCTGGGACAGGCCTAACACCGGGGAGCTGTTTTTT.

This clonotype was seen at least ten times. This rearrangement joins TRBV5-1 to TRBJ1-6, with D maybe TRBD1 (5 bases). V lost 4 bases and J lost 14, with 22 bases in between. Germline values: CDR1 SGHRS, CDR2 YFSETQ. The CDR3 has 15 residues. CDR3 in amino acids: CASSDNPFGALTLHF. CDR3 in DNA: TGCGCCAGCAGCGATAATCCCTTCGGGGCTTTGACCCTCCACTTT.

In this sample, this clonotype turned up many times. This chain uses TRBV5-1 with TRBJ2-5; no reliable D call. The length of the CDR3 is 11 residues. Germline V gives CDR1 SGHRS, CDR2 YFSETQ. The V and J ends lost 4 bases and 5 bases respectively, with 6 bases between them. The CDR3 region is CASSVTETQYF. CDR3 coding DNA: TGCGCCAGCAGCGTTACGGAGACCCAGTACTTC.

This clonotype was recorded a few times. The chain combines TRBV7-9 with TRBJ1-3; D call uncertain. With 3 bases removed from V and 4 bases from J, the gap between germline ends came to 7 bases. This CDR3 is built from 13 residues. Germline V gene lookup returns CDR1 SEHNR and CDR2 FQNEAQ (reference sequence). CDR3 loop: CASSFPDGNTIYF. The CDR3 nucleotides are TGTGCCAGCAGCTTTCCAGACGGAAACACCATATATTTT.

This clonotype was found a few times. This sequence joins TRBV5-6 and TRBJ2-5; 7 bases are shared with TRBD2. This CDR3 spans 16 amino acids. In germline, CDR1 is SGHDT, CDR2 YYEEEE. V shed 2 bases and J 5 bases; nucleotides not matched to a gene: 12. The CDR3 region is CASSFLSSGEGETQYF. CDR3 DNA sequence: TGTGCCAGCAGCTTCTTGTCCTCCGGGGAGGGTGAGACCCAGTACTTC.

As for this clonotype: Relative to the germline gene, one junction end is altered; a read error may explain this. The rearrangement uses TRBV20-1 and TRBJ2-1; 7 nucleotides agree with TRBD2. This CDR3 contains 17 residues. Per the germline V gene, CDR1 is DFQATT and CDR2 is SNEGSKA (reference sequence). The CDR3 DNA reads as TGCTGTGCTAGAACCTACCTTGAGGGAGGGATCTACAATGAGCAGTTCTTC. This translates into CCARTYLEGGIYNEQFF.

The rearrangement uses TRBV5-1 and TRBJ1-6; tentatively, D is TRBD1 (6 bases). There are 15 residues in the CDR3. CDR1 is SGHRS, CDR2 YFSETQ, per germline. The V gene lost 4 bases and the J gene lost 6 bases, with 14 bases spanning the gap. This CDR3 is CASSPLLGANSPLHF. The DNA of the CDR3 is TGCGCCAGCAGCCCCCTGTTGGGGGCTAATTCACCCCTCCACTTT. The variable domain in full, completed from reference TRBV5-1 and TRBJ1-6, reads KAGVTQTPRYLIKTRGQQVTLSCSPISGHRSVSWYQQTPGQGLQFLFEYFSETQRNKGNFPGRFSGRQFSNSRSEMNVSTLELGDSALYLCASSPLLGANSPLHFGNGTRLTVT.

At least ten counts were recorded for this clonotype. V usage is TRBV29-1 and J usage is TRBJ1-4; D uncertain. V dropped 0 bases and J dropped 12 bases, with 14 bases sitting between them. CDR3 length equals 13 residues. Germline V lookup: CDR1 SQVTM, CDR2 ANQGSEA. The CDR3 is CSVEDLHAGELFF. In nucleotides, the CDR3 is TGCAGCGTTGAAGATCTTCATGCGGGAGAACTGTTTTTT.